The next 27 T cell receptor beta chains were all read from a single sample in a study of technical replicates of blood from a handful of donors. Sequenced by immunoSEQ multiplex PCR; TCRdb stores in-frame clones only, minus some. The sample lists 65,000 to 90,000 clones, roughly 98% occurring once. Sample: T cells isolated from PBMCs. These receptors were obtained from a human donor in good health.

On this clone: In the same sample, other DNA sequences code for this CDR3. The chain joins TRBV19 to TRBJ1-5; no clear D gene. Germline V lookup: CDR1 LNHDA, CDR2 SQIVND (reference sequence). The CDR3 has 13 amino acids. Deletions cut 3 bases from V and 7 bases from J, with 10 bases between. The CDR3 DNA sequence: TGTGCCAGTAGTATTGGAGGGAACCAGCCCCAGCATTTT. Its protein product is CASSIGGNQPQHF.

This sequence joins TRBV9 and TRBJ2-2; the D gene is possibly TRBD2 (6 bases). This CDR3 contains 16 residues. CDR1 is SGDLS and CDR2 is YYNGEE in the germline V gene. V dropped 0 bases and J dropped 0 bases, with 9 bases sitting between them. This CDR3 reads CASSVGGLANTGELFF. CDR3 nucleotides: TGTGCCAGCAGCGTAGGGGGACTCGCGAACACCGGGGAGCTGTTTTTT.

The rearrangement links TRBV6-6 to TRBJ1-1; the match to TRBD1 covers 10 bases. The CDR3 length is 14 residues. V shed 2 bases, J shed 4 bases, and the junction held 1 base outside the gene matches. Germline CDR1 reads MNHNY; CDR2 reads SVGAGI (reference sequence). This chain's CDR3 is CASSYGQGGTEAFF. The CDR3 DNA reads TGTGCCAGCAGTTACGGACAGGGGGGCACTGAAGCTTTCTTT.

The chain employs TRBV18 and TRBJ2-3; D gene unclear. The ends were cut back, 6 bases at V and 2 bases at J, with 3 bases in the middle. CDR3 size: 11 residues. Germline V lookup: CDR1 KGHSH, CDR2 LQKENI. The DNA of the CDR3 is TGTGCCAGCTCCTACACAGATACGCAGTATTTT. Its translation is CASSYTDTQYF. Based on the CDR3 plus reference TRBV18 and TRBJ2-3, the full variable domain is NAGVMQNPRHLVRRRGQEARLRCSPMKGHSHVYWYRQLPEEGLKFMVYLQKENIIDESGMPKERFSAEFPKEGPSILRIQQVVRGDSAAYFCASSYTDTQYFGPGTRLTVL.

This clone was observed a single time. V and J are TRBV5-1 and TRBJ2-6; the D gene is possibly TRBD1 (5 bases). V was trimmed by 3 bases and J by 8 bases, leaving 18 bases between them. This CDR3 has 16 residues. CDR1 is SGHRS, CDR2 YFSETQ, per germline. CDR3 coding DNA: TGCGCCAGCAGCTCATGGCTCAGGGCCCGCACCAACGTCCTGACTTTC. Residues: CASSSWLRARTNVLTF.

CDR3 in amino acids: CATAARTSPNEQFF. The CDR3 bases are TGTGCCACAGCGGCGAGGACTAGCCCCAATGAGCAGTTCTTC. The genes are TRBV5-4 and TRBJ2-1; 8 bases fit TRBD2. Germline V gene data show CDR1 as SGHNT and CDR2 as YYREEE (reference sequence). The J segment lost 6 bases and the V segment lost 9 bases, leaving 11 bases of the junction unmatched. The CDR3 runs to 14 residues.

This chain joins TRBV9 and TRBJ1-2; 9 bases align to TRBD1. Trimming took 4 bases from V and 3 from J; bases not matched to a gene: 7. CDR3 length equals 15 residues. Per germline, CDR1 SGDLS and CDR2 YYNGEE. The CDR3 reads CASSPGTGRDYGYTF. Here the CDR3 DNA reads TGTGCCAGCAGCCCGGGGACAGGGCGGGACTATGGCTACACCTTC.

The V call is TRBV27, the J call TRBJ2-5; D perhaps matches TRBD2 (5 bases). V was clipped by 2 bases and J by 6 bases, with 10 bases between them. CDR1 MNHEY and CDR2 SMNVEV come from the germline V gene (reference sequence). The CDR3 has 13 residues. CDR3 in DNA: TGTGCCAGCAGTTTAGAGCGGCGGAAGACCCAGTACTTC. Protein product: CASSLERRKTQYF.

The chain carries TRBV7-9 and TRBJ1-1; D remains unclear. The CDR3 has 15 residues. Trimming pared 7 bases from V and 0 bases from J, leaving 15 bases between. CDR1 and CDR2 from the germline V gene are SEHNR and FQNEAQ (reference sequence). The CDR3 DNA sequence: TGTGCCAGCACCCTTAGAGGCAGTCTGAACACTGAAGCTTTCTTT. As protein: CASTLRGSLNTEAFF.

V is TRBV7-3 and J is TRBJ2-7; the D gene is possibly TRBD2 (6 bases). The CDR3 contains 13 residues. V lost 5 bases and J lost 8, with 16 bases in between. Germline CDR1 and CDR2: SGHTA and FQGTGA. The CDR3 bases are TGTGCCAGCAGCATCGCGGGACCCCTTAAGCAGTACTTC. Its translation is CASSIAGPLKQYF.

This chain uses TRBV10-2 with TRBJ2-7; 7 bases are a match to TRBD1. Trimming removed 5 bases from V and 2 bases from J; junction bases left unmatched: 3. CDR1 is WSHSY and CDR2 is SAAADI in the germline V gene. This CDR3 comprises 13 residues. The CDR3 protein is CASSRDSPYEQYF. The CDR3 bases are TGCGCCAGCAGTCGGGACAGCCCCTACGAGCAGTACTTC.

V and J are TRBV9 and TRBJ2-7, with D perhaps TRBD1 (6 bases). CDR3 size: 12 residues. Germline V gene data show CDR1 as SGDLS and CDR2 as YYNGEE. Trimming shortened V by 3 bases and J by 5 bases, and 9 bases separated the two germline ends. CDR3 protein: CASSGRGNEQYF. The CDR3 region has the DNA TGTGCCAGCAGCGGCAGGGGAAACGAGCAGTACTTC.

The V and J genes are TRBV7-2 and TRBJ2-7; TRBD2 aligns across 8 bases. Germline CDR1 and CDR2: SGHTA and FQGNSA. Germline trimming cut 0 bases from V and 6 bases from J; bases unmatched to any gene: 7. The CDR3 covers 15 residues. The CDR3 is CASSLAQREWREQYF. The CDR3 region has the DNA TGTGCCAGCAGCTTAGCTCAGCGGGAGTGGCGCGAGCAGTACTTC.

The V and J genes are TRBV28 and TRBJ2-3; TRBD1 matches 7 bases. The CDR3 is 17 residues long. V shed 6 bases, J shed 0 bases, and the junction held 12 bases outside the gene matches. Looked up from germline, CDR1 is MDHEN and CDR2 is SYDVKM. The CDR3 sequence: CASSPPGTVISTDTQYF. The CDR3 DNA reads as TGTGCCAGCAGCCCTCCCGGGACAGTGATTAGCACAGATACGCAGTATTTT.

The V and J genes are TRBV5-4 and TRBJ2-3, with D possibly TRBD2 on 6 matching bases. Trimming shortened V by 3 bases and J by 9 bases, and 14 bases separated the two germline ends. The CDR3 loop spans 13 amino acids. CDR1 and CDR2 (germline): SGHNT, YYREEE (reference sequence). In DNA, the CDR3 is TGTGCCAGCAGCTACCTAGTAGCGGAGACGCAGTATTTT. Its translation is CASSYLVAETQYF.

The chain employs TRBV10-3 and TRBJ2-1; weak D call: TRBD1 (6 bases). Trimming took off 3 bases at V and 4 bases at J, with 13 bases between the two ends. The CDR3 is 15 amino acids. Germline CDR1 is ENHRY and CDR2 is SYGVKD. For the CDR3, the DNA is TGTGCCATCAGTGAAGGGGGAGAGGGGTACAATGAGCAGTTCTTC. Translating gives CAISEGGEGYNEQFF.

V is TRBV18 and J is TRBJ2-1, with D possibly matching TRBD2 (6 bases). The V gene's germline CDR1 is KGHSH and CDR2 LQKENI. Trimming removed 6 bases from V and 9 bases from J, with 12 bases in between. The CDR3 totals 12 residues. DNA of the CDR3: TGTGCCAGCTCGCAGGAGGGAGGTGAGCAGTTCTTC. It codes for CASSQEGGEQFF. The full variable domain, with the rest looked up from reference TRBV18 and TRBJ2-1, is NAGVMQNPRHLVRRRGQEARLRCSPMKGHSHVYWYRQLPEEGLKFMVYLQKENIIDESGMPKERFSAEFPKEGPSILRIQQVVRGDSAAYFCASSQEGGEQFFGPGTRLTVL.

This clone appeared once. This sequence joins TRBV5-1 and TRBJ2-3; 9 nucleotides agree with TRBD2. V lost 3 bases and J lost 3; bases outside the gene matches: 2. From germline, CDR1 is SGHRS and CDR2 YFSETQ. The CDR3 consists of 14 residues. The CDR3 loop reads CASSSSGRTDTQYF. In DNA, the CDR3 is TGCGCCAGCAGCTCCAGCGGGAGGACAGATACGCAGTATTTT.

This chain connects TRBV5-8 to TRBJ2-7; 9 bases map to TRBD1. In germline, CDR1 is SGHTS, CDR2 YDEGEE. This CDR3 is built from 15 residues. After removal of 0 bases from V and 2 bases from J, the junction contained 3 bases not matched to a gene. The CDR3 loop reads CASSLGTGVPYEQYF. The CDR3 bases are TGTGCCAGCAGCTTGGGGACAGGGGTCCCCTACGAGCAGTACTTC.

This clone turned up a few times. Other DNA sequences from this sample encode an identical CDR3 as well. The V gene is TRBV19, the J gene TRBJ1-2, with TRBD1 matching over 9 bases. Germline loops: CDR1 LNHDA, CDR2 SQIVND (reference sequence). The CDR3 sequence is 13 residues long. Germline trimming cut 4 bases from V and 3 bases from J; bases unmatched to any gene: 0. CDR3 DNA sequence: TGTGCCAGTAGTAGACAGGGGGACTATGGCTACACCTTC. Its translation: CASSRQGDYGYTF. The full variable domain, its missing parts supplied by reference TRBV19 and TRBJ1-2, is DGGITQSPKYLFRKEGQNVTLSCEQNLNHDAMYWYRQDPGQGLRLIYYSQIVNDFQKGDIAEGYSVSREKKESFPLTVTSAQKNPTAFYLCASSRQGDYGYTFGSGTRLTVV.

This sequence joins TRBV7-2 and TRBJ2-4; 15 nucleotides match TRBD2. Germline V gene sequence: CDR1 SGHTA, CDR2 FQGNSA. With V trimmed by 0 bases and J by 8 bases, 5 bases remained unmatched. This CDR3 contains 17 residues. CDR3 amino acids: CASSLARGLAGGYIQYF. CDR3 nucleotides: TGTGCCAGCAGCTTAGCGCGCGGACTAGCGGGAGGGTACATTCAGTACTTC.

The genes are TRBV6-5 and TRBJ1-1; D possibly corresponds to TRBD1 (6 bases). V lost 2 bases, J lost 5 bases, and 18 bases lay in between. Germline-derived CDR1 and CDR2 are MNHEY and SVGAGI. The CDR3 has 16 amino acids. CDR3 residues: CASSYPRFGQRTEAFF. DNA for the CDR3: TGTGCCAGCAGTTACCCGAGGTTCGGACAGAGGACTGAAGCTTTCTTT.

The CDR3 sequence is CAWSSGTGSEQYF. In DNA, the CDR3 is TGTGCCTGGAGTTCCGGGACAGGAAGCGAGCAGTACTTC. The genes are TRBV30 and TRBJ2-7; TRBD1 agrees at 8 bases. This CDR3 spans 13 amino acids. V shed 2 bases and J 6 bases; nucleotides not matched to a gene: 6. Germline V gene lookup returns CDR1 GTSNPN and CDR2 SVGIG (reference sequence).

V gene TRBV28 combines with J gene TRBJ1-5; no clear D gene. Germline lookup yields CDR1 MDHEN and CDR2 SYDVKM. The V end lost 7 bases, the J end lost 7 bases, and 14 bases lay between the germline ends. CDR3 size: 13 residues. The CDR3 region is CASNIAGGQPQHF. In nucleotides, the CDR3 is TGTGCCAGCAATATCGCTGGCGGGCAGCCCCAGCATTTT.

The chain recombines TRBV5-1 with TRBJ2-3; D is undetermined. Germline values: CDR1 SGHRS, CDR2 YFSETQ. The CDR3 has 14 residues. V was pared by 2 bases and J by 4 bases, with 11 bases between. CDR3 sequence: CASSFYAGADTQYF. The CDR3 DNA reads as TGCGCCAGCAGCTTTTATGCAGGCGCAGATACGCAGTATTTT.

The rearrangement links TRBV6-6 to TRBJ2-2; possibly TRBD2 for D (6 bases). Deletions cut 7 bases from V and 4 bases from J, with 16 bases between. This CDR3 contains 15 residues. Germline V gene lookup returns CDR1 MNHNY and CDR2 SVGAGI (reference sequence). DNA for the CDR3: TGTGCCAGCAACCACCCGGGGGACGGCACCGGGGAGCTGTTTTTT. It translates to CASNHPGDGTGELFF.

CDR3 loop: CASSQNRGPGGYGYTF. CDR3 nucleotide sequence: TGCGCCAGCAGCCAAAACAGGGGCCCCGGGGGCTATGGCTACACCTTC. This chain connects TRBV4-3 to TRBJ1-2, with 7 nucleotides matching TRBD1. Germline V gene lookup returns CDR1 LGHNA and CDR2 YSLEER. V trimming: 2 bases; J trimming: 4 bases; junction bases outside the gene matches: 10. The CDR3 contains 16 residues.